Sequencing of this T cell receptor beta chain was carried out in a study of blood T cell repertoires in COVID-19. As processed by the authors: Nucleated cell number was recorded as an estimate derived from reference gene primer amplification. Repertoires were generated with immunoSEQ multiplex PCR, while TCRdb's copy carries only in-frame clones and drops some. Clonal size and the V and J genes are those of that table, whereas D and trimming came from the DNA. This sample carries 250,000 or so clones, about nine tenths of them seen once, and the ten largest clones take 2.7%. V gave up 2 bases and J gave up 6 bases, with 11 bases separating them. Looked up from germline, CDR1 is MNHNS and CDR2 is SASEGT. CDR3 length equals 13 residues.

The specimen sequenced was peripheral blood. The J gene is TRBJ2-7, the V gene TRBV6-1; D is uncertain. The source of this sequence is a woman in her sixties with acute or convalescent COVID-19. CDR3 bases: TGTGCCAGCAGTGAATTCAAGACACCCGAGCAGTACTTC. It codes for CASSEFKTPEQYF.